Each of the 28 T cell receptor beta chains below was sequenced from the same sample in a study of blood T cell repertoires in COVID-19. TCRdb's copy holds only in-frame clones and misses some; the assay was immunoSEQ multiplex PCR. The data contain about 200,000 clones, 86% of them singletons. The specimen sequenced was peripheral blood. The receptors originated from a woman in her 70s with acute or convalescent COVID-19.

This clone was counted at least ten times. CDR3 bases: TGTGCCAGCAGCTTGTTACAGATCGATGGCTACACCTTC. It translates to CASSLLQIDGYTF. This chain links TRBV5-6 with TRBJ1-2, with D hard to call. This CDR3 has 13 residues. Trimming left V 1 base short and J 6 bases short, with 10 bases between. Per the germline V gene, CDR1 is SGHDT and CDR2 is YYEEEE.

The rearrangement joins TRBV5-1 to TRBJ1-4, with 9 bases identical to TRBD1. Germline lookup yields CDR1 SGHRS and CDR2 YFSETQ. The J segment lost 0 bases and the V segment lost 2 bases, leaving 2 bases of the junction unmatched. The length of the CDR3 is 16 residues. CDR3: CASSLGDRATNEKLFF. The DNA of the CDR3 is TGCGCCAGCAGCTTAGGGGACAGGGCAACTAATGAAAAACTGTTTTTT.

The V call is TRBV5-1, the J call TRBJ1-4, with 7 bases aligning to TRBD1. The CDR3 totals 15 residues. Germline V CDR1 and CDR2: SGHRS, YFSETQ. V shed 4 bases, J shed 4 bases, and the junction held 7 bases outside the gene matches. The CDR3 nucleotides are TGCGCCAGCAGCCCGGGACAGAAGGATAATGAAAAACTGTTTTTT. Its protein product is CASSPGQKDNEKLFF.

J is TRBJ2-7 and V is TRBV6-1; 10 bases map to TRBD1. Germline V gives CDR1 MNHNS, CDR2 SASEGT. The CDR3 runs to 15 residues. The trim removed 3 bases at V and 0 bases at J, leaving 2 bases unmatched. CDR3 residues: CASSERDRGSYEQYF. For the CDR3, the DNA is TGTGCCAGCAGTGAGAGGGACAGGGGCTCCTACGAGCAGTACTTC.

The V call is TRBV7-9, the J call TRBJ2-1, with 14 bases identical to TRBD2. The ends lost 5 bases at V and 2 bases at J; junction bases unmatched: 8. This CDR3 comprises 18 residues. Germline V lookup: CDR1 SEHNR, CDR2 FQNEAQ (reference sequence). CDR3 protein: CASSPRLAGGRTYNEQFF. In DNA form, the CDR3 reads TGTGCCAGCAGCCCCCGACTAGCGGGAGGGCGAACCTACAATGAGCAGTTCTTC.

This chain connects TRBV11-3 to TRBJ2-5; no firm D call. From germline, CDR1 is SGHNT and CDR2 YENEEA. This CDR3 spans 14 amino acids. V was cut by 2 bases and J by 5 bases, with 12 bases left in between. CDR3 loop: CASSLYRSTETQYF. As DNA, the CDR3 is TGTGCCAGCAGCTTATATCGCTCTACGGAGACCCAGTACTTC.

The chain carries TRBV7-8 and TRBJ2-1, with a possible D match to TRBD1 (6 bases). The CDR3 spans 15 residues. Trimming took 7 bases from V and 2 from J, leaving 15 bases between them. Germline CDR1 and CDR2: SGHVS and FQNEAQ. The CDR3 here is CASTQRGSAYNEQFF. In DNA, the CDR3 is TGTGCCAGCACCCAGAGGGGGAGCGCCTACAATGAGCAGTTCTTC.

For the CDR3, the DNA is TGCAGCGTCGCTGAGGGACAGAACACTGAAGCTTTCTTT. This gives the protein CSVAEGQNTEAFF. The chain recombines TRBV29-1 with TRBJ1-1, with D perhaps matching TRBD1 (6 bases). The germline gives CDR1 SQVTM, CDR2 ANQGSEA. The germline V and J ends were trimmed by 6 bases and 1 base, with 12 bases remaining between them. There are 13 residues in the CDR3.

As DNA, the CDR3 is TGTGCCAGCAGACAGTCCGGCAGGGGCTTTACCTTC. As protein: CASRQSGRGFTF. V and J are TRBV6-4 and TRBJ1-2, with D possibly TRBD1 on 6 matching bases. The CDR3 length is 12 residues. Per germline, CDR1 MRHNA and CDR2 SNTAGT. Trimming removed 6 bases from V and 14 bases from J, with 19 bases in between.

This chain uses TRBV28 with TRBJ1-4, with unresolved D. Trimming took 4 bases from V and 6 from J, leaving 12 bases between them. This CDR3 region has 14 residues. Germline-derived CDR1 and CDR2 are MDHEN and SYDVKM. CDR3 DNA: TGTGCCAGCAGTTCCCCGTCCCTATATGAAAAACTGTTTTTT. Translated: CASSSPSLYEKLFF.

The chain recombines TRBV6-5 with TRBJ2-3, with D possibly TRBD1 on 6 matching bases. The germline CDR1 and CDR2 sequences are MNHEY and SVGAGI. This CDR3 has 15 amino acids. The ends were cut back, 7 bases at V and 4 bases at J, with 18 bases in the middle. The CDR3 here is CASIHGAGVADTQYF. The CDR3 nucleotides are TGTGCCAGCATTCATGGGGCAGGGGTGGCAGATACGCAGTATTTT.

The rearrangement joins TRBV7-8 to TRBJ2-7; D unresolved. The CDR3 extends over 12 amino acids. The germline gives CDR1 SGHVS, CDR2 FQNEAQ. Trimming removed 5 bases from V and 3 bases from J, with 8 bases in between. CDR3 region: CASSPPSYEQYF. In DNA, the CDR3 is TGTGCCAGCAGCCCCCCTAGCTACGAGCAGTACTTC.

This clone was seen only once. This rearrangement joins TRBV27 to TRBJ1-6, with D uncertain. The germline V gene encodes CDR1 MNHEY and CDR2 SMNVEV (reference sequence). The CDR3 has 14 amino acids. Trimming cost V 4 bases and J 4 bases, with 8 bases left between them. CDR3 sequence reads: CASSSGLYNSPLHF. CDR3 nucleotide sequence: TGTGCCAGCAGTTCGGGATTGTATAATTCACCCCTCCACTTT.

This chain joins TRBV4-3 and TRBJ1-3; D is undetermined. This CDR3 has 15 residues. V lost 1 base and J lost 5, with 12 bases in between. Germline lookup yields CDR1 LGHNA and CDR2 YSLEER. CDR3 region: CASSQGYSGRNTIYF. In DNA form, the CDR3 reads TGCGCCAGCAGCCAAGGCTACTCAGGAAGAAACACCATATATTTT.

This chain links TRBV7-9 with TRBJ1-1; D call uncertain. V shed 7 bases and J shed 4 bases, with 13 bases lying between them. This CDR3 spans 13 amino acids. In germline, CDR1 is SEHNR, CDR2 FQNEAQ (reference sequence). CDR3 DNA sequence: TGTGCCAGCAAGGAGGGATCAGGCACTGAAGCTTTCTTT. It specifies CASKEGSGTEAFF.

V gene TRBV27 combines with J gene TRBJ2-6; D perhaps matches TRBD2 (5 bases). The CDR3 totals 16 residues. CDR1 and CDR2 (germline): MNHEY, SMNVEV (reference sequence). The V end was cut by 3 bases, the J end by 0 bases, with 9 bases between. CDR3 protein: CASSFIRGSGANVLTF. In nucleotides, the CDR3 is TGTGCCAGCAGTTTTATACGGGGCTCTGGGGCCAACGTCCTGACTTTC.

The genes are TRBV7-2 and TRBJ2-6; 9 positions agree with TRBD2. The germline CDR1 and CDR2 sequences are SGHTA and FQGNSA. This CDR3 is 17 amino acids long. Trimming removed 3 bases from V and 1 base from J; junction bases left unmatched: 4. The CDR3 sequence is CASSFSGGWSGANVLTF. The CDR3 DNA follows: TGTGCCAGCAGCTTTAGCGGGGGCTGGTCTGGGGCCAACGTCCTGACTTTC.

For the CDR3, the DNA is TGTGCCAGCAAACCGGGACAGGGACCCGGGGAGCTGTTTTTT. Residues: CASKPGQGPGELFF. The chain links TRBV6-4 to TRBJ2-2; 9 nucleotides line up with TRBD1. CDR3 length: 14 residues. The germline CDR1 and CDR2 sequences are MRHNA and SNTAGT. V was clipped by 7 bases and J by 6 bases; unmatched bases: 6.

This clone was picked up a small number of times. The chain recombines TRBV13 with TRBJ2-2, with TRBD1 as a possible D gene (6 bases). The CDR3 sequence is 16 residues long. Trimming took off 3 bases at V and 1 base at J, with 12 bases between the two ends. Germline values: CDR1 PRHDT, CDR2 FYEKMQ (reference sequence). DNA of the CDR3: TGTGCCAGCAGCTTTGCAAGGGACATGAACACCGGGGAGCTGTTTTTT. Residues: CASSFARDMNTGELFF.

This chain connects TRBV4-2 to TRBJ1-2; TRBD1 is a possible D gene (6 bases). The CDR3 is 19 amino acids. The germline V gene encodes CDR1 LGHNA and CDR2 YNFKEQ. Deletions cut 4 bases from V and 4 bases from J, with 28 bases between. Written as DNA, the CDR3 is TGTGCCAGCAGCCCCTCCCCCCGGGACGCCTCCCCAGGGGTCTATGGCTACACCTTC. Its protein product is CASSPSPRDASPGVYGYTF.

The rearrangement uses TRBV4-3 and TRBJ2-7; TRBD2 might be the D (5 bases). CDR3 length: 16 amino acids. From germline, CDR1 is LGHNA and CDR2 YSLEER. Trimming pared 2 bases from V and 7 bases from J, leaving 21 bases between. The CDR3 DNA follows: TGCGCCAGCAGCCAATCTTCGGGTCGACTATATGGGGAGCAGTACTTC. Amino acids: CASSQSSGRLYGEQYF.

The chain employs TRBV10-3 and TRBJ1-1; TRBD1 might be the D (6 bases). Germline CDR1 ENHRY, CDR2 SYGVKD. This CDR3 contains 14 residues. V shed 6 bases and J shed 9 bases, with 20 bases lying between them. The CDR3 here is CAISGQGPVGKAFF. The CDR3 DNA sequence: TGTGCCATCAGCGGTCAGGGGCCGGTGGGGAAAGCTTTCTTT.

V and J are TRBV5-5 and TRBJ1-2; 10 nucleotides line up with TRBD1. CDR3 length: 15 residues. The trim removed 4 bases at V and 8 bases at J, leaving 11 bases unmatched. The germline gives CDR1 SGHKS, CDR2 YYEKEE (reference sequence). In nucleotides, the CDR3 is TGTGCCAGCAGCCTGACACCGGGACAGGGGCGAGGCTACACCTTC. It yields the protein CASSLTPGQGRGYTF. The full variable domain, rest sourced from reference TRBV5-5 and TRBJ1-2, is DAGVTQSPTHLIKTRGQQVTLRCSPISGHKSVSWYQQVLGQGPQFIFQYYEKEERGRGNFPDRFSARQFPNYSSELNVNALLLGDSALYLCASSLTPGQGRGYTFGSGTRLTVV.

The chain recombines TRBV7-6 with TRBJ2-5; D ambiguous. Germline V lookup: CDR1 SGHVS, CDR2 FNYEAQ. The V end was cut by 5 bases, the J end by 2 bases, with 9 bases between. This CDR3 region has 13 residues. Written as DNA, the CDR3 is TGTGCCAGCAGCCGACTTAATCAAGAGACCCAGTACTTC. It is translated as CASSRLNQETQYF.

This chain connects TRBV7-2 to TRBJ2-3; the match to TRBD2 covers 12 bases. The CDR3 sequence is 16 residues long. V was pared by 1 base and J by 1 base, with 0 bases of the junction left unmatched. CDR1 SGHTA and CDR2 FQGNSA come from the germline V gene. The CDR3 region is CASSLGLAGGTDTQYF. CDR3 in DNA: TGTGCCAGCAGCTTAGGACTAGCGGGAGGCACAGATACGCAGTATTTT.

V usage is TRBV27 and J usage is TRBJ1-6, with D maybe TRBD1 (6 bases). Per germline, CDR1 MNHEY and CDR2 SMNVEV (reference sequence). V lost 8 bases to trimming and J lost 7 bases, with 15 bases between them. This CDR3 is built from 14 residues. CDR3 sequence: CASYPRTENSPLHF. For the CDR3, the DNA is TGTGCCAGCTACCCAAGGACAGAAAATTCACCCCTCCACTTT.

This chain joins TRBV19 and TRBJ1-6, with TRBD1 identical over 9 bases. Germline V gene data show CDR1 as LNHDA and CDR2 as SQIVND (reference sequence). CDR3 size: 14 residues. The V and J ends lost 7 bases and 7 bases, in that order; junction bases with no gene match: 5. CDR3 nucleotides: TGTGCCAGTAACCCGGGGACAGGGAATTCACCCCTCCACTTT. This encodes CASNPGTGNSPLHF.

This sequence joins TRBV6-5 and TRBJ1-5; no reliable D call. The CDR3 has 14 amino acids. The V and J ends lost 6 bases and 0 bases respectively, with 9 bases between them. Germline CDR1 and CDR2: MNHEY and SVGAGI. CDR3 bases: TGTGCCAGCAGGAGGAACCATAGCAATCAGCCCCAGCATTTT. Its protein is CASRRNHSNQPQHF.